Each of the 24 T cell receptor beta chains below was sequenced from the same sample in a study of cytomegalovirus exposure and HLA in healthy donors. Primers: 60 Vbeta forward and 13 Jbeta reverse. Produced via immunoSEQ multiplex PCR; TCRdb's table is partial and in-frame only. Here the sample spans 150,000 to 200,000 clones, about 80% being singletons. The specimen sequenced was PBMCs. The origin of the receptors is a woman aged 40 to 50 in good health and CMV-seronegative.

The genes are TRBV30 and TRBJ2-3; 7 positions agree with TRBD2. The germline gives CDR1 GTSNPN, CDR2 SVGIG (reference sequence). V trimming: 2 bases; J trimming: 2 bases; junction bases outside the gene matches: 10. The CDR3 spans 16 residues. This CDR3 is CAWSRGEGISTDTQYF. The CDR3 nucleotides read TGTGCCTGGAGTCGGGGGGAGGGAATCTCCACAGATACGCAGTATTTT.

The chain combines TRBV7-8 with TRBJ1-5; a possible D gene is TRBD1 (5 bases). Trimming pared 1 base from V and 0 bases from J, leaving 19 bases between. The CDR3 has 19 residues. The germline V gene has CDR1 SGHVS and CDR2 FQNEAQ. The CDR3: CASSLEFSGMGLSNQPQHF. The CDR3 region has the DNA TGTGCCAGCAGCTTAGAATTCTCAGGGATGGGCCTTAGCAATCAGCCCCAGCATTTT.

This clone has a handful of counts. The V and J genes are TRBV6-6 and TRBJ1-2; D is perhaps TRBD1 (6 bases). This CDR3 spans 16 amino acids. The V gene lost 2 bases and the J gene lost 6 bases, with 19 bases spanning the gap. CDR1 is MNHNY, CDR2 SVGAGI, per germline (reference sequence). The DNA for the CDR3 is TGTGCCAGCAGTTACCTTGGGGGGGCGCGAAGTGATGGCTACACCTTC. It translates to CASSYLGGARSDGYTF.

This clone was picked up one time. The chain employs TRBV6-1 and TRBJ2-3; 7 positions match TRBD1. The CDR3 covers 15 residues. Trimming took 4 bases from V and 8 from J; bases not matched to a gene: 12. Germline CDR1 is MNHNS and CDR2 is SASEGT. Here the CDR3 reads CASSVGTVEHATQYF. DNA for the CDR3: TGTGCCAGCAGTGTTGGGACAGTCGAGCATGCTACGCAGTATTTT.

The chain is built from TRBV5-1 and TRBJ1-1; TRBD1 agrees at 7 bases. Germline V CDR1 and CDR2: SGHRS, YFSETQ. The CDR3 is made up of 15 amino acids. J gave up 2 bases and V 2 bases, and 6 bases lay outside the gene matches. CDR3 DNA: TGCGCCAGCAGCTTTTCGGGGACAGACAACACTGAAGCTTTCTTT. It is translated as CASSFSGTDNTEAFF.

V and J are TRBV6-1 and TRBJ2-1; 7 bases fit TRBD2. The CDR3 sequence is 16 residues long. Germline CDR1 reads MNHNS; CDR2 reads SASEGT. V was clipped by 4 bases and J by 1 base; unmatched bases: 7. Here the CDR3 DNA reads TGTGCCAGCAGTGTGGGAGGGAGTGGGTCCTACAATGAGCAGTTCTTC. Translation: CASSVGGSGSYNEQFF.

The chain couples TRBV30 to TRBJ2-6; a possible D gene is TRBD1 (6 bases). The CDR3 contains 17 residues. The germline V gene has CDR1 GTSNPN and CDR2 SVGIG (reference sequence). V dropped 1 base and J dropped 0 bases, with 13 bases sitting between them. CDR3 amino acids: CAWSAGVLSSGANVLTF. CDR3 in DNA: TGTGCCTGGAGTGCAGGGGTTTTGAGCTCTGGGGCCAACGTCCTGACTTTC. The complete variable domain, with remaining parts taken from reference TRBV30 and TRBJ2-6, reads SQTIHQWPATLVQPVGSPLSLECTVEGTSNPNLYWYRQAAGRGLQLLFYSVGIGQISSEVPQNLSASRPQDRQFILSSKKLLLSDSGFYLCAWSAGVLSSGANVLTFGAGSRLTVL.

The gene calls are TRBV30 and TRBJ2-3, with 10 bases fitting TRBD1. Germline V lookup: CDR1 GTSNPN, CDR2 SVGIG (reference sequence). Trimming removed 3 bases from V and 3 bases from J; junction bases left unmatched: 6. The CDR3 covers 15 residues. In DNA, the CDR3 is TGTGCCTGGAGGACAGGGGGCAGCAGGACAGATACGCAGTATTTT. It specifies CAWRTGGSRTDTQYF. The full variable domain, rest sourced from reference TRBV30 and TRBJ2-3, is SQTIHQWPATLVQPVGSPLSLECTVEGTSNPNLYWYRQAAGRGLQLLFYSVGIGQISSEVPQNLSASRPQDRQFILSSKKLLLSDSGFYLCAWRTGGSRTDTQYFGPGTRLTVL.

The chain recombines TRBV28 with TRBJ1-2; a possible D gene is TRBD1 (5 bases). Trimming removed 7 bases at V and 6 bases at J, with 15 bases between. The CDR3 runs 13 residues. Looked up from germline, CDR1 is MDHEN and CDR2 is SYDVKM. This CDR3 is CASKGEVFDGYTF. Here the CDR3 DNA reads TGTGCCAGCAAAGGGGAGGTTTTTGATGGCTACACCTTC.

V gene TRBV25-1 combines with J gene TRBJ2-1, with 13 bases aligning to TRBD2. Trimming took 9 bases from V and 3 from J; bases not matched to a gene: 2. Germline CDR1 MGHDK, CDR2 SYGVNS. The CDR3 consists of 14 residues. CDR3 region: CASRTSGGYNEQFF. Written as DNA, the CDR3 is TGTGCCAGTCGGACTAGCGGGGGCTACAATGAGCAGTTCTTC.

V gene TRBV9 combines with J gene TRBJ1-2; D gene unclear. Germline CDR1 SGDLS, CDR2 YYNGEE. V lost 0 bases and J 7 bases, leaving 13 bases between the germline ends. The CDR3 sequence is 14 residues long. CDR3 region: CASSVDEGLRGYTF. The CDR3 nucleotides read TGTGCCAGCAGCGTAGACGAGGGCTTGCGTGGCTACACCTTC.

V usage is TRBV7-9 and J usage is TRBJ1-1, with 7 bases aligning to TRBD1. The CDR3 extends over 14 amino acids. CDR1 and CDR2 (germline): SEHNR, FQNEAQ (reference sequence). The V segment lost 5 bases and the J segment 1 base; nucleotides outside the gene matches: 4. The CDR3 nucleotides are TGTGCCAGCAGCCCACGACAGGGGAACACTGAAGCTTTCTTT. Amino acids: CASSPRQGNTEAFF. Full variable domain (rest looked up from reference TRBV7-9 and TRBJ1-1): DTGVSQNPRHKITKRGQNVTFRCDPISEHNRLYWYRQTLGQGPEFLTYFQNEAQLEKSRLLSDRFSAERPKGSFSTLEIQRTEQGDSAMYLCASSPRQGNTEAFFGQGTRLTVV.

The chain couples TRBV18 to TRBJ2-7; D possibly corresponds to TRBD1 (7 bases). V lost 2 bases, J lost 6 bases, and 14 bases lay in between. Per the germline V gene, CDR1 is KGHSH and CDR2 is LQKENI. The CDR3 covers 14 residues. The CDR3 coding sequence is TGTGCCAGCTCACCAGACAGGGAGGTCTTCGAGCAGTACTTC. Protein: CASSPDREVFEQYF.

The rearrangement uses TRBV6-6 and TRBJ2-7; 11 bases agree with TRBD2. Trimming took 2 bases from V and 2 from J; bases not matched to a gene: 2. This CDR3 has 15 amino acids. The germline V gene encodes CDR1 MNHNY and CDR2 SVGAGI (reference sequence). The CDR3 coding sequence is TGTGCCAGCAGTTACGTGACTAGCGGGACCTACGAGCAGTACTTC. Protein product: CASSYVTSGTYEQYF.

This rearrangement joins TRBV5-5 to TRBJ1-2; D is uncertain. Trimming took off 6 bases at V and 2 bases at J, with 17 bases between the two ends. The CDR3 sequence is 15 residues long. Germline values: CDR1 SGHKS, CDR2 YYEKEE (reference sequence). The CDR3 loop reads CASILGEIRNYGYTF. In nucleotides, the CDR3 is TGTGCCAGCATCCTTGGAGAAATCCGAAACTATGGCTACACCTTC.

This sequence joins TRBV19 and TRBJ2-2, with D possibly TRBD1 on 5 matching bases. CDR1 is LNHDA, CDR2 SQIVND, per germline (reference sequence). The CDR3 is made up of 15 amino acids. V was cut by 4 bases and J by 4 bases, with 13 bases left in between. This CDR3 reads CASSSIGAGTGELFF. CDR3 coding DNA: TGTGCCAGTAGTAGTATTGGGGCCGGCACCGGGGAGCTGTTTTTT.

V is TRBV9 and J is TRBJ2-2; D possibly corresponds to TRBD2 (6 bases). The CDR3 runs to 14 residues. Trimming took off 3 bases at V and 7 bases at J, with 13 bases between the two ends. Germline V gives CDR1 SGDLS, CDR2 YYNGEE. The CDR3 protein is CASSATSTFGELFF. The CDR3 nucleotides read TGTGCCAGCAGCGCCACTAGCACCTTCGGGGAGCTGTTTTTT.

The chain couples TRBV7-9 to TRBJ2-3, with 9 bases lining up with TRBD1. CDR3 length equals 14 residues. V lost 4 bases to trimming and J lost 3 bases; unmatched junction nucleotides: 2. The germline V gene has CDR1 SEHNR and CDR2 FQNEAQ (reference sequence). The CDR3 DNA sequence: TGTGCCAGCAGCTGGGACAGGGCAACAGATACGCAGTATTTT. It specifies CASSWDRATDTQYF.

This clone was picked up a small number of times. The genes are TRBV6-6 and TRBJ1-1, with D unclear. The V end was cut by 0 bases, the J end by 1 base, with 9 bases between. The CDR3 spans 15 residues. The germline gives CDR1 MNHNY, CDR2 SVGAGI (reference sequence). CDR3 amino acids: CASSYSIVPNTEAFF. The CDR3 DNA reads TGTGCCAGCAGTTACTCCATTGTCCCGAACACTGAAGCTTTCTTT.

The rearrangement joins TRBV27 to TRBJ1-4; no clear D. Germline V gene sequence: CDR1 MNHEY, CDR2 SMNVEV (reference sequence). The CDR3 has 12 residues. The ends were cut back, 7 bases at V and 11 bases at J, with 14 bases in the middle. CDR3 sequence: CASTKPGGKLFF. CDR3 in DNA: TGTGCCAGCACCAAACCGGGTGGCAAACTGTTTTTT. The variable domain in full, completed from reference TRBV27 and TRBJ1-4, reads EAQVTQNPRYLITVTGKKLTVTCSQNMNHEYMSWYRQDPGLGLRQIYYSMNVEVTDKGDVPEGYKVSRKEKRNFPLILESPSPNQTSLYFCASTKPGGKLFFGSGTQLSVL.

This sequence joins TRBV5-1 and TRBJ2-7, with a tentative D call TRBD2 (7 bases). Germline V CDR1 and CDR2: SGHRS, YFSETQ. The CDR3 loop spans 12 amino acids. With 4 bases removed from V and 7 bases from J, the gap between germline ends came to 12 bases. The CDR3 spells CASSQGGEEQYF. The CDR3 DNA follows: TGCGCCAGCAGCCAAGGGGGGGAAGAGCAGTACTTC. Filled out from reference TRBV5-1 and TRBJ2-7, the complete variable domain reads KAGVTQTPRYLIKTRGQQVTLSCSPISGHRSVSWYQQTPGQGLQFLFEYFSETQRNKGNFPGRFSGRQFSNSRSEMNVSTLELGDSALYLCASSQGGEEQYFGPGTRLTVT.

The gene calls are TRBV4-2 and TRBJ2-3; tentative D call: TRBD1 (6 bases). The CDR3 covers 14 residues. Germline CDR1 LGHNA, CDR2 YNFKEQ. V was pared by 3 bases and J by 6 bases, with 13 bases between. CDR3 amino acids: CASSHGQSRDTQYF. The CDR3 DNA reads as TGTGCCAGCAGCCACGGACAGTCGCGGGATACGCAGTATTTT.

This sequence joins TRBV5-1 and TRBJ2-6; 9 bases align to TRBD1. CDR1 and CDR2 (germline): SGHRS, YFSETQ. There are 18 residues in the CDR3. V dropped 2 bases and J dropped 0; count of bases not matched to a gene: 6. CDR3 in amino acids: CASSLRGQGSSGANVLTF. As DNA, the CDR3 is TGCGCCAGCAGCTTAAGGGGACAGGGTTCCTCTGGGGCCAACGTCCTGACTTTC.

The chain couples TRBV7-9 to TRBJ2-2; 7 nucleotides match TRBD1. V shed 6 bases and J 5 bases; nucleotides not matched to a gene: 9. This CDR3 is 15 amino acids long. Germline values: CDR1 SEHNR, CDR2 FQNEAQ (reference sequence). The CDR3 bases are TGTGCCAGCAGTAGACAGGGCGGTCGTACCGGGGAGCTGTTTTTT. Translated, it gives CASSRQGGRTGELFF. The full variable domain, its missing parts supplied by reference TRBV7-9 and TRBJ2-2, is DTGVSQNPRHKITKRGQNVTFRCDPISEHNRLYWYRQTLGQGPEFLTYFQNEAQLEKSRLLSDRFSAERPKGSFSTLEIQRTEQGDSAMYLCASSRQGGRTGELFFGEGSRLTVL.